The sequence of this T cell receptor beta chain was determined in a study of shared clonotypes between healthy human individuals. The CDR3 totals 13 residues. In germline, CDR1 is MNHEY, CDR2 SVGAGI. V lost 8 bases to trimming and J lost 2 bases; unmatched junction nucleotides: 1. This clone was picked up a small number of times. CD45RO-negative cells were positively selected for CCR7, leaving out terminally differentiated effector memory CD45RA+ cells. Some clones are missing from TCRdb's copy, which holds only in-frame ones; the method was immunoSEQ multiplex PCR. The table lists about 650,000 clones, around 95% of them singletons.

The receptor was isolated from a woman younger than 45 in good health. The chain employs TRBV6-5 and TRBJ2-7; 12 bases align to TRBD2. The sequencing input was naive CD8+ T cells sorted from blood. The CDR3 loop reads CASGTSGPYEQYF. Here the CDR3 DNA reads TGTGCCAGCGGGACTAGCGGGCCCTACGAGCAGTACTTC.